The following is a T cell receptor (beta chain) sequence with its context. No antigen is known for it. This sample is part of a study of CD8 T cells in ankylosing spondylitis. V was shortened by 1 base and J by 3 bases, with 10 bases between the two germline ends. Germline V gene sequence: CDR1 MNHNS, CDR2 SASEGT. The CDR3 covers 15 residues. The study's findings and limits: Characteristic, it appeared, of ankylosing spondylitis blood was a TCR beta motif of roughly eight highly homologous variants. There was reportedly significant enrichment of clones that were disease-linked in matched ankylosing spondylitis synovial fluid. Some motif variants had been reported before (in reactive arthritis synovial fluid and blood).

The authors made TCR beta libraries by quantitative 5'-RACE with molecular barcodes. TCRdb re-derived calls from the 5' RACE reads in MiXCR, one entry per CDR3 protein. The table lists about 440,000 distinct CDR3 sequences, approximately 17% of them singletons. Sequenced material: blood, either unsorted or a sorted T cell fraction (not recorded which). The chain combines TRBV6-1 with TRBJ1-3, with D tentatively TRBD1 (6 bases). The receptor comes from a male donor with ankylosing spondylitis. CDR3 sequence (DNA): TGTGCCAGCAGTGAAGTACAGGGTGGTGGAAACACCATATATTTT. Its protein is CASSEVQGGGNTIYF.